This TCR beta chain was sequenced during a study of blood T cell repertoires in COVID-19. Study-wide background: The United States, Italy and Spain supplied acute and convalescent COVID-19 samples. T cells, B-cell-depleted T cells, or PBMCs supplied cDNA or gDNA.

In the authors' workflow: Nucleated cell number was recorded as an estimate derived from reference gene primer amplification. The protocol was immunoSEQ multiplex PCR, while the TCRdb copy is restricted to in-frame clones and leaves out a portion. V and J calls and clone size are as listed in that table; D and trimming were resolved from the DNA. The sample consists of nearly 100,000 clones, roughly 83% of them appearing once. This clone occurred once. The ends were cut back, 1 base at V and 4 bases at J, with 7 bases in the middle. Germline V gene lookup returns CDR1 SEHNR and CDR2 FQNEAQ (reference sequence). CDR3 length equals 13 residues.

The receptor was isolated from a woman in her sixties or seventies with acute or convalescent COVID-19. The sample comprised peripheral blood. This chain joins TRBV7-9 and TRBJ1-2; D gene uncertain. In DNA form, the CDR3 reads TGTGCCAGCAGCTTAGGGCAGATCTATGGCTACACCTTC. This encodes CASSLGQIYGYTF.